This paragraph covers one TCR beta chain sequence. Looked up from germline, CDR1 is SGHTA and CDR2 is FQGNSA. This CDR3 spans 15 amino acids. With 5 bases clipped from V and 3 bases from J, the junction kept 6 bases outside the gene matches. Seattle participants joined during active infection and were tracked over time. The data are from a study of blood T cell repertoires in COVID-19. As for the study in general: Samples came from the United States, Italy and Spain, spanning acute and convalescent COVID-19. PBMCs, B-cell-depleted T cells, or T cells provided the cDNA or gDNA that made up the material.

Original handling: Estimation of nucleated cell counts relied on the amplification of reference gene primers. Sequencing used immunoSEQ multiplex PCR; TCRdb keeps in-frame clones, though not all of them. V, J and clone size were drawn from that table, and D and trimming were deduced from the DNA. The sample holds 95,000 to 150,000 clones, around 90% seen once. This clonotype was obtained from a woman in her fifties or sixties with COVID-19, enrolled during active disease. The material sequenced was peripheral blood. This chain connects TRBV7-2 to TRBJ1-4; 7 positions match TRBD1. The CDR3 here is CASSQTGVANEKLFF. CDR3 coding DNA: TGTGCCAGCAGCCAAACAGGGGTTGCTAATGAAAAACTGTTTTTT.